This T cell receptor beta chain originates from a study of CD8 T cells in ankylosing spondylitis. General study findings and limits: Seemingly distinctive of ankylosing spondylitis blood was a TCR beta motif formed by eight highly homologous variants. From matched ankylosing spondylitis synovial fluid, disease-linked clones were reportedly recovered at significantly enriched levels.

This clonotype was found many times. The antigen is unknown. Making use of molecular barcodes, quantitative 5'-RACE generated TCR beta libraries. TCRdb fed the 5' RACE reads into MiXCR, producing one record per CDR3 protein. The sample has more than 650,000 distinct CDR3 sequences, 12% seen once. After removal of 5 bases from V and 6 bases from J, the junction contained 17 bases not matched to a gene. The CDR3 is 18 residues long. Germline V gene lookup returns CDR1 SGHAT and CDR2 FQDESV (reference sequence). The gene calls are TRBV11-1 and TRBJ2-1; TRBD2 matches at 9 bases. The sequenced sample was blood, either unsorted or a sorted T cell fraction (not recorded which). This TCR was sampled from a male donor with ankylosing spondylitis. The CDR3 DNA is TGTGCCAGCAGCGGGGGGTTCGGGCTAGCGGGAATTCGCAATGAGCAGTTCTTC. Translation: CASSGGFGLAGIRNEQFF.